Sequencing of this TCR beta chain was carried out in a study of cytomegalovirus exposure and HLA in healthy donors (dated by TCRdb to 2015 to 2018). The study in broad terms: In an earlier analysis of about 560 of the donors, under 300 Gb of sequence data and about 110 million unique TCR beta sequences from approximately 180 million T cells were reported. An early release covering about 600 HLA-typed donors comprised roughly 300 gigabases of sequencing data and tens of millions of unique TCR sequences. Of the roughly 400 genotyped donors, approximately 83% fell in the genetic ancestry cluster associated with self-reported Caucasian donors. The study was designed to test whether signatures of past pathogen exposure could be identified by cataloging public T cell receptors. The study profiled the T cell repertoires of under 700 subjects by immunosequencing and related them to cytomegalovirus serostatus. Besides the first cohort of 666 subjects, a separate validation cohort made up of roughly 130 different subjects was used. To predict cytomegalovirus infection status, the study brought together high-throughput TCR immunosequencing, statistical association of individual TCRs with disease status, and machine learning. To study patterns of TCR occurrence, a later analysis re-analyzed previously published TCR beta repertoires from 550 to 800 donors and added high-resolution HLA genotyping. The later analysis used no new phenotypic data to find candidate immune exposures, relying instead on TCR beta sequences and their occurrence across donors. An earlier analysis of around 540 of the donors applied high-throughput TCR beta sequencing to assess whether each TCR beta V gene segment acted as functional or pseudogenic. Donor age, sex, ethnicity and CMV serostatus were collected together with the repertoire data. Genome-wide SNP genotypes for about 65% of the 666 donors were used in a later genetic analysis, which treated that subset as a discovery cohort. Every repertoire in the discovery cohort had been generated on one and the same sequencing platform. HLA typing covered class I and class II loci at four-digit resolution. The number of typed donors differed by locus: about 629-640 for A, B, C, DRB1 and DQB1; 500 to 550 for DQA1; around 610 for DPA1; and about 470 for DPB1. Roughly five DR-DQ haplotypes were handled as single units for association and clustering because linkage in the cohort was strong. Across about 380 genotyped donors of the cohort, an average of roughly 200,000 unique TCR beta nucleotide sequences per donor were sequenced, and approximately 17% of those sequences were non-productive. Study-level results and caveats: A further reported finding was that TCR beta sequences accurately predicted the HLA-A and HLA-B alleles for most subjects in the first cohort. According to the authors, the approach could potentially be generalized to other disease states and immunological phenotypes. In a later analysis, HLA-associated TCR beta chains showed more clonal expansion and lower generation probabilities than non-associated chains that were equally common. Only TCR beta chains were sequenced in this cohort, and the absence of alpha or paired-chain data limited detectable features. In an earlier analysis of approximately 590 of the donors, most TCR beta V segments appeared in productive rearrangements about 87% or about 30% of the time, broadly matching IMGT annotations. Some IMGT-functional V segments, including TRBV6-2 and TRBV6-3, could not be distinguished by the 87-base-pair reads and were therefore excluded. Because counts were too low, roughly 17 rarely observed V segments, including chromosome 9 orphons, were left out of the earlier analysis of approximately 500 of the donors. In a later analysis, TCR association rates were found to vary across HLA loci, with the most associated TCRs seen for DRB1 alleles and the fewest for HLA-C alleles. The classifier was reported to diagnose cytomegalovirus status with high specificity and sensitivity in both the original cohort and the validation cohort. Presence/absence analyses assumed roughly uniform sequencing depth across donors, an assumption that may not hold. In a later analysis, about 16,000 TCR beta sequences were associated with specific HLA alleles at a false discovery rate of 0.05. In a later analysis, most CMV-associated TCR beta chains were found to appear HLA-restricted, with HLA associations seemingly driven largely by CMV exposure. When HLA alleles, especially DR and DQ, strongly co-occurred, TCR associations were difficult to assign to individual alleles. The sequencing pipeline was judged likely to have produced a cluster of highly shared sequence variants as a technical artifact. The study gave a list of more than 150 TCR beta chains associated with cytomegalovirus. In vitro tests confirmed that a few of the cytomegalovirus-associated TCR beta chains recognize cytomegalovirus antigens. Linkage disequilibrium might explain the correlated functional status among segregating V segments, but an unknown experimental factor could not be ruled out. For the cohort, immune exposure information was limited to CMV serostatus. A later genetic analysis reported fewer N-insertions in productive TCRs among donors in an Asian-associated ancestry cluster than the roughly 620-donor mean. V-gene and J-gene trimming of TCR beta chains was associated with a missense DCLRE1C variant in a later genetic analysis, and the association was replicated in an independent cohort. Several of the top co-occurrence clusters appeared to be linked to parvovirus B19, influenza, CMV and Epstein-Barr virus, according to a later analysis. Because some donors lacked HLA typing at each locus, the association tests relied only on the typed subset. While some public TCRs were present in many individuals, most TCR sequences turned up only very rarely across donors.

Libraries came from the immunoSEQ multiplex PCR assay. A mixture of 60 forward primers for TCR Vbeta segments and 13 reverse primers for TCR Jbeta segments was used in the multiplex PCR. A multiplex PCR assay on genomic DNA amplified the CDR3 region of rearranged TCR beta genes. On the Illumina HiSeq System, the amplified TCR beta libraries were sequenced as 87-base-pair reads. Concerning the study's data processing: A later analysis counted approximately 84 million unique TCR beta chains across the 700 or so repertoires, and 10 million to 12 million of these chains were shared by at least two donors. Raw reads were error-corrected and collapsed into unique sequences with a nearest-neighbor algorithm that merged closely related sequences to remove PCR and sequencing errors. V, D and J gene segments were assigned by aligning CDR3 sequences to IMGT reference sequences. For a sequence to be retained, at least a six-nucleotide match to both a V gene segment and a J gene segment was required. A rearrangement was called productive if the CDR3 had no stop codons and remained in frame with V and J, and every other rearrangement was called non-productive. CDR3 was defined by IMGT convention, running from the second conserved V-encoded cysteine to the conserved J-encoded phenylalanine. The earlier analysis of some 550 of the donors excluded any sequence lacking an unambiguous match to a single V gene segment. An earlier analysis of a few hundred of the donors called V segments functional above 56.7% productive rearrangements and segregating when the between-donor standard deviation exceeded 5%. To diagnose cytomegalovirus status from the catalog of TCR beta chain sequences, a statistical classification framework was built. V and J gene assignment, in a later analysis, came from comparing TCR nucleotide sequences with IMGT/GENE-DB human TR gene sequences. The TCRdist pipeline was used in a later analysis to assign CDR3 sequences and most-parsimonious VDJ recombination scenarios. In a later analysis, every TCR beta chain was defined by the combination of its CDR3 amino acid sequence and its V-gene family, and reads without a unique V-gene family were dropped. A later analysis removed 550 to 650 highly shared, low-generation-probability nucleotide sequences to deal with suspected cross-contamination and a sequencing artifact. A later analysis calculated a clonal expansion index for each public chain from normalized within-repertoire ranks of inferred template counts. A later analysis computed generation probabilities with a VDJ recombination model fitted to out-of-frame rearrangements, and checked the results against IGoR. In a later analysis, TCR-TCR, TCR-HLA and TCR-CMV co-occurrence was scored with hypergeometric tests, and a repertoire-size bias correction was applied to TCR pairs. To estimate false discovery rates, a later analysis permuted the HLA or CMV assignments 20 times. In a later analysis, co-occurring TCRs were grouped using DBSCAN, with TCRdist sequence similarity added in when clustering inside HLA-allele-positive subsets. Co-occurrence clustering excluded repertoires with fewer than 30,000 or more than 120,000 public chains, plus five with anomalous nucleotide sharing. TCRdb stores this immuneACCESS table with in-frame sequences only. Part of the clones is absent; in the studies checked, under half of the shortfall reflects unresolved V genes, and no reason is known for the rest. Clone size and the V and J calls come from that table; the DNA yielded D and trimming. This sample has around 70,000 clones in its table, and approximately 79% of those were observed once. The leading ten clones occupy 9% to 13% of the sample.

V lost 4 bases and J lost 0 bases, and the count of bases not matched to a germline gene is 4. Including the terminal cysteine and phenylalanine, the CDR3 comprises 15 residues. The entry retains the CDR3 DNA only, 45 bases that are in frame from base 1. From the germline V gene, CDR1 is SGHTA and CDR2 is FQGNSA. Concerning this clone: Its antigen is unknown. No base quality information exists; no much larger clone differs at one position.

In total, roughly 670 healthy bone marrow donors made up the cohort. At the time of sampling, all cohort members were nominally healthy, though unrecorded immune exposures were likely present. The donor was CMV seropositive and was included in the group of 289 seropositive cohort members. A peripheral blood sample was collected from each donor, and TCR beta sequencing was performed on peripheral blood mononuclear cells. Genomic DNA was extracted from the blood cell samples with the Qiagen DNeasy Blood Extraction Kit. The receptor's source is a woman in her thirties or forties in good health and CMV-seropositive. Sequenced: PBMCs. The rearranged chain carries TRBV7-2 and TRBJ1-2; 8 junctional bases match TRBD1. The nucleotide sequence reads TGTGCCAGCAGCTATAGGACAGGGTCTAACTATGGCTACACCTTC. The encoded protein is CASSYRTGSNYGYTF.